This T cell receptor (beta chain) was documented in a study of identifying expanded T cells in peripheral blood. Data came from immunoSEQ multiplex PCR; TCRdb stores just in-frame clones and leaves some out. The sample holds about 110,000 clones; about 89% are singletons and the top ten take around 15%. This CDR3 is built from 13 residues. V dropped 2 bases and J dropped 9 bases, with 8 bases sitting between them. The germline V gene encodes CDR1 SSHAT and CDR2 FNYEAQ (reference sequence). Sequencing was performed on blood. The receptor comes from a person aged 18-70 years in good health. The rearrangement links TRBV7-7 to TRBJ2-6; tentative D call: TRBD1 (5 bases). CDR3 bases: TGTGCCAGCAGCTTATGGCAGGGCAACGTCCTGACTTTC. This translates into CASSLWQGNVLTF. Full variable domain (missing parts from reference TRBV7-7 and TRBJ2-6): GAGVSQSPRYKVTKRGQDVTLRCDPISSHATLYWYQQALGQGPEFLTYFNYEAQPDKSGLPSDRFSAERPEGSISTLTIQRTEQRDSAMYRCASSLWQGNVLTFGAGSRLTVL.